The 21 T cell receptor beta chains presented below share a single source sample, sequenced in a study of cytomegalovirus exposure and HLA in healthy donors (dated by TCRdb to the late 2010s). Library method: the immunoSEQ multiplex PCR assay. TCRdb retrieved this table from immuneACCESS and kept in-frame rearrangements only. Not all clones are present; in checked studies, unresolved V genes account for under half, and no reason is known for the remainder. The sample table contains under 350,000 clones; only one count was recorded for 65% to 90% of them. The top ten clonotypes cover roughly 0.99% of the sample. The sequencing input was PBMCs. These receptors all stem from a woman aged 18-30 years in good health and CMV-seronegative.

Concerning this clone itself: The same CDR3 is also encoded by other DNA sequences in this sample. The V gene is TRBV19, the J gene TRBJ2-7; D perhaps matches TRBD2 (6 bases). Looked up from germline, CDR1 is LNHDA and CDR2 is SQIVND (reference sequence). This CDR3 is built from 15 residues. With 3 bases removed from V and 1 base from J, the gap between germline ends came to 13 bases. Here the CDR3 reads CASSIVGGDSYEQYF. In nucleotides, the CDR3 is TGTGCCAGTAGTATCGTGGGGGGTGATTCCTACGAGCAGTACTTC.

The V gene is TRBV11-2, the J gene TRBJ2-5; D remains unclear. Trimming removed 5 bases from V and 0 bases from J, with 10 bases in between. This CDR3 is 14 amino acids long. The germline V gene encodes CDR1 SGHAT and CDR2 FQNNGV. CDR3 amino acids: CASSMAEYQETQYF. DNA of the CDR3: TGTGCCAGCAGCATGGCGGAGTACCAAGAGACCCAGTACTTC.

The J gene is TRBJ1-2, the V gene TRBV6-1; D remains ambiguous. The germline V and J ends were trimmed by 1 base and 0 bases, with 12 bases remaining between them. CDR1 and CDR2 (germline): MNHNS, SASEGT. The CDR3 has 16 residues. The CDR3 loop is CASSEVGALTNYGYTF. CDR3 in DNA: TGTGCCAGCAGTGAAGTAGGAGCCCTTACTAACTATGGCTACACCTTC.

The chain recombines TRBV5-1 with TRBJ2-5; D not certain. The germline V gene encodes CDR1 SGHRS and CDR2 YFSETQ. This CDR3 has 14 residues. V gave up 3 bases and J gave up 5 bases, with 14 bases separating them. The CDR3 here is CASSSALESETQYF. CDR3 in DNA: TGCGCCAGCAGCTCCGCCCTAGAATCGGAGACCCAGTACTTC.

Only one count was recorded for this clone. The J gene is TRBJ1-2, the V gene TRBV7-2; D is possibly TRBD1 (6 bases). Looked up from germline, CDR1 is SGHTA and CDR2 is FQGNSA. This CDR3 region has 13 residues. V lost 2 bases to trimming and J lost 7 bases, with 11 bases between them. The CDR3 spells CASSLPGALGYTF. CDR3 DNA sequence: TGTGCCAGCAGCTTACCAGGGGCTCTTGGCTACACCTTC.

The genes are TRBV27 and TRBJ2-6; D uncertain. Germline V lookup: CDR1 MNHEY, CDR2 SMNVEV (reference sequence). V lost 5 bases and J lost 4, with 9 bases in between. The CDR3 is 14 amino acids. For the CDR3, the DNA is TGTGCCAGCAGTGAGGAAAGGGGGGCCAACGTCCTGACTTTC. Protein product: CASSEERGANVLTF.

The chain couples TRBV7-9 to TRBJ2-7, with 9 bases lining up with TRBD2. Germline V gives CDR1 SEHNR, CDR2 FQNEAQ (reference sequence). The CDR3 is 16 amino acids. Losses at the gene ends were 4 bases for V and 3 bases for J; bases not matched to a gene: 10. DNA for the CDR3: TGTGCCAGCAGCTCCCGACTAGCGGAGACCATCTACGAGCAGTACTTC. Encoded protein: CASSSRLAETIYEQYF.

The V and J genes are TRBV29-1 and TRBJ2-1; 10 nucleotides line up with TRBD2. Germline lookup yields CDR1 SQVTM and CDR2 ANQGSEA. V was clipped by 6 bases and J by 9 bases; unmatched bases: 14. This CDR3 is 15 amino acids long. In nucleotides, the CDR3 is TGCAGCGTCAAACCACTTAGCGGGGGGTTCATTGAGCAGTTCTTC. Translation: CSVKPLSGGFIEQFF.

A remark on this clone: The junction departs from germline at one end; a sequencing error may be responsible. The V call is TRBV7-9, the J call TRBJ2-7, with 8 bases lining up with TRBD2. The CDR3 consists of 19 residues. Germline CDR1 and CDR2: SEHNR and FQNEAQ (reference sequence). Written as DNA, the CDR3 is TGTGCCAGCAGCCCCCCGGTCAGGATAGCGGGAAGATTCTCCGACGAGCAGTACTTC. Translating gives CASSPPVRIAGRFSDEQYF. Together with reference TRBV7-9 and TRBJ2-7, the CDR3 gives the full variable domain: DTGVSQNPRHKITKRGQNVTFRCDPISEHNRLYWYRQTLGQGPEFLTYFQNEAQLEKSRLLSDRFSAERPKGSFSTLEIQRTEQGDSAMYLCASSPPVRIAGRFSDEQYFGPGTRLTVT.

This clone was counted between two and nine times. The chain is built from TRBV14 and TRBJ2-7, with D perhaps matching TRBD2 (6 bases). Germline V gene data show CDR1 as SGHDN and CDR2 as FVKESK. The ends were cut back, 0 bases at V and 5 bases at J, with 14 bases in the middle. This CDR3 spans 15 amino acids. The CDR3 coding sequence is TGTGCCAGCAGCCAAGAGAGCCGGGGGTCGGACGAGCAGTACTTC. It codes for CASSQESRGSDEQYF.

V usage is TRBV7-3 and J usage is TRBJ2-1, with TRBD2 identical over 7 bases. V lost 0 bases and J lost 6; bases outside the gene matches: 11. The CDR3 covers 17 residues. CDR1 and CDR2 from the germline V gene are SGHTA and FQGTGA. The CDR3 sequence: CASSLTPRTSWGNEQFF. The CDR3 DNA follows: TGTGCCAGCAGCTTAACCCCAAGGACTAGTTGGGGCAATGAGCAGTTCTTC.

The chain has TRBV5-1 and TRBJ2-5; TRBD1 matches 7 bases. The CDR3 runs 16 residues. Germline loops: CDR1 SGHRS, CDR2 YFSETQ. Trimming removed 5 bases from V and 2 bases from J; junction bases left unmatched: 12. The CDR3 loop reads CASSKTDRPKQETQYF. The DNA of the CDR3 is TGCGCCAGCAGTAAGACGGACAGGCCTAAACAAGAGACCCAGTACTTC.

The gene calls are TRBV2 and TRBJ1-2; 8 bases line up with TRBD1. V lost 4 bases to trimming and J lost 7 bases; unmatched junction nucleotides: 8. Per the germline V gene, CDR1 is SNHLY and CDR2 is FYNNEI. The CDR3 runs 14 residues. DNA of the CDR3: TGTGCCAGCAGTGCCCAGGGGGCCTGGGGTGGCTACACCTTC. Its protein product is CASSAQGAWGGYTF.

The gene calls are TRBV29-1 and TRBJ2-7, with a weak D call TRBD1 (6 bases). CDR1 and CDR2 (germline): SQVTM, ANQGSEA. The CDR3 loop spans 13 amino acids. Trimming removed 7 bases at V and 5 bases at J, with 18 bases between. The CDR3 protein is CSAIRGFFDEQYF. CDR3 coding DNA: TGCAGCGCCATCAGGGGCTTCTTCGACGAGCAGTACTTC.

This clone was recorded once. In DNA form, the CDR3 reads TGTGCCAGCAGCCCGATCGGGGGTTCCTATAATTCACCCCTCCACTTT. Amino acids: CASSPIGGSYNSPLHF. V gene TRBV7-2 combines with J gene TRBJ1-6; D is perhaps TRBD1 (5 bases). From germline, CDR1 is SGHTA and CDR2 FQGNSA. This CDR3 is built from 16 residues. V lost 5 bases and J lost 1, with 12 bases in between.

Comment on this clone: Compared with germline, one end of the junction differs, possibly owing to a read error. This chain links TRBV7-6 with TRBJ2-1; 7 bases map to TRBD2. The germline V gene encodes CDR1 SGHVS and CDR2 FNYEAQ. This CDR3 is built from 14 residues. In DNA form, the CDR3 reads TGTGCCAGCAGTTTAGCCGGGGGGACGGATGAGCAGTTCTTC. Protein: CASSLAGGTDEQFF.

The CDR3 loop reads CASSLADTGRRGDTQYF. CDR3 bases: TGTGCCAGCAGCTTAGCGGACACCGGGAGAAGAGGAGATACGCAGTATTTT. The genes are TRBV7-6 and TRBJ2-3; tentatively, D is TRBD2 (6 bases). The V gene's germline CDR1 is SGHVS and CDR2 FNYEAQ. The V end lost 0 bases, the J end lost 5 bases, and 18 bases lay between the germline ends. CDR3 length: 17 residues.

The CDR3 region is CASSGGQSSYNSPLHF. In DNA form, the CDR3 reads TGCGCCAGCAGCGGGGGACAGAGCTCCTATAATTCACCCCTCCACTTT. The genes are TRBV5-1 and TRBJ1-6; TRBD1 matches at 7 bases. Looked up from germline, CDR1 is SGHRS and CDR2 is YFSETQ. Losses at the gene ends were 4 bases for V and 0 bases for J; bases not matched to a gene: 4. The CDR3 is made up of 16 amino acids.

J is TRBJ2-1 and V is TRBV29-1, with D possibly TRBD2 on 10 matching bases. Germline V gene sequence: CDR1 SQVTM, CDR2 ANQGSEA. The CDR3 contains 17 residues. V dropped 4 bases and J dropped 8 bases, with 27 bases sitting between them. The CDR3 DNA sequence: TGCAGCGTTGGAGGGACAGGGCAAGCGGGAGGGGGGTATGAGCAGTTCTTC. Its translation is CSVGGTGQAGGGYEQFF.

The gene calls are TRBV10-1 and TRBJ1-4; perhaps TRBD1 as D (6 bases). V lost 6 bases and J lost 8, with 13 bases in between. Germline V gives CDR1 WNHNN, CDR2 SYGVQD (reference sequence). The CDR3 spans 13 residues. The CDR3 DNA reads as TGCGCCAGCAGACAGGGAGAAGGAGAAAAACTGTTTTTT. Amino acid sequence: CASRQGEGEKLFF.

The genes are TRBV6-1 and TRBJ1-5; maybe TRBD1 (6 bases). Trimming took off 7 bases at V and 0 bases at J, with 10 bases between the two ends. This CDR3 has 14 amino acids. Per germline, CDR1 MNHNS and CDR2 SASEGT. The CDR3 DNA is TGTGCCAGCATGACAGGATATAGCAATCAGCCCCAGCATTTT. This translates into CASMTGYSNQPQHF.